Below are 21 T cell receptor beta chains sequenced from a single sample in a study of CD8 T cells in ankylosing spondylitis. TCRdb reprocessed the 5' RACE reads via MiXCR and lists one record per CDR3 protein. This sample has 250,000 or so distinct CDR3 sequences, with roughly 10% found just once. The sample consisted of blood, either unsorted or a sorted T cell fraction (not recorded which). Receptors originate from a male donor with ankylosing spondylitis or in good health (not recorded which).

This clonotype was seen many times. This chain connects TRBV7-6 to TRBJ2-1; 12 positions agree with TRBD2. The ends lost 6 bases at V and 7 bases at J; junction bases unmatched: 7. CDR1 SGHVS and CDR2 FNYEAQ come from the germline V gene. The CDR3 runs to 15 residues. CDR3 coding DNA: TGTGCCAGCAGTCATCCTAGCGGGGGGGCGAATGAGCAGTTCTTC. Its translation is CASSHPSGGANEQFF. Drawing the rest from reference TRBV7-6 and TRBJ2-1, the complete variable domain is GAGVSQSPRYKVTKRGQDVALRCDPISGHVSLYWYRQALGQGPEFLTYFNYEAQQDKSGLPNDRFSAERPEGSISTLTIQRTEQRDSAMYRCASSHPSGGANEQFFGPGTRLTVL.

A word on this clonotype: A much larger clone lies one base from this, so it may be a read error. The gene calls are TRBV27 and TRBJ1-1; 8 positions match TRBD1. J was trimmed by 7 bases and V by 6 bases; bases with no gene match: 7. In germline, CDR1 is MNHEY, CDR2 SMNVEV (reference sequence). CDR3 length: 13 residues. The chain's CDR3 is CASRKDRDNEAFF. The CDR3 nucleotides are TGTGCCAGCAGGAAGGACAGGGACAATGAAGCTTTCTTT.

The V gene is TRBV28, the J gene TRBJ1-5; a weak D match, TRBD1 (5 bases). This CDR3 is 14 amino acids long. V lost 6 bases, J lost 6 bases, and 15 bases lay in between. CDR1 is MDHEN and CDR2 is SYDVKM in the germline V gene. CDR3 bases: TGTGCCAGCAGCCCCCCGGGGGTGGCTCAGCCCCAGCATTTT. Its translation: CASSPPGVAQPQHF.

At least ten counts were recorded for this clonotype. This sequence joins TRBV20-1 and TRBJ2-1; D is tentatively TRBD1 or TRBD2 (5 bases each). The CDR3 is 16 amino acids. V lost 5 bases to trimming and J lost 0 bases, with 17 bases between them. Looked up from germline, CDR1 is DFQATT and CDR2 is SNEGSKA (reference sequence). CDR3 bases: TGCAGTGCTGGGGGAACTCCGGGAAGCTCCTACAATGAGCAGTTCTTC. This sequence encodes CSAGGTPGSSYNEQFF.

There are many counts of this clonotype. The chain links TRBV5-5 to TRBJ2-1; D possibly corresponds to TRBD2 (5 bases). V shed 0 bases and J shed 8 bases, with 6 bases lying between them. CDR1 is SGHKS, CDR2 YYEKEE, per germline (reference sequence). The CDR3 is 12 residues long. CDR3 DNA: TGTGCCAGCAGCTTGGTCGGGGATGAGCAGTTCTTC. The encoded protein is CASSLVGDEQFF.

This sequence joins TRBV27 and TRBJ2-7; D not resolved. CDR3 length: 15 residues. V was shortened by 5 bases and J by 0 bases, with 14 bases between the two germline ends. Germline CDR1 and CDR2: MNHEY and SMNVEV (reference sequence). CDR3: CASSPRGVFSYEQYF. DNA for the CDR3: TGTGCCAGCAGTCCCCGCGGTGTGTTCTCCTACGAGCAGTACTTC.

The chain is built from TRBV5-6 and TRBJ2-3; 15 bases align to TRBD2. The V gene end was trimmed by 5 bases and the J gene end by 2 bases; junction bases not matched to a gene: 9. This CDR3 has 18 residues. CDR1 SGHDT and CDR2 YYEEEE come from the germline V gene. CDR3 in DNA: TGTGCCAGCAGGGGTGGACTAGCGGGAGGGCCGTACACAGATACGCAGTATTTT. This gives the protein CASRGGLAGGPYTDTQYF.

Many counts were recorded for this clonotype. The genes are TRBV24-1 and TRBJ2-3, with 10 bases aligning to TRBD2. Germline lookup yields CDR1 KGHDR and CDR2 SFDVKD. Trimming removed 4 bases from V and 6 bases from J; junction bases left unmatched: 12. The CDR3 is 17 residues long. As DNA, the CDR3 is TGTGCCACCAGTGACCCGAGGGTCAGCGGGGGGGCCGATACGCAGTATTTT. The encoded protein is CATSDPRVSGGADTQYF.

This clonotype was recorded at least ten times. The chain links TRBV12-3 or TRBV12-4 to TRBJ2-5; D remains unclear. The CDR3 has 12 amino acids. V dropped 2 bases and J dropped 13 bases, with 14 bases sitting between them. This chain's CDR3 is CASSLYPRSRYF. The CDR3 DNA sequence: TGTGCCAGCAGTTTATATCCCCGGTCCCGGTACTTC.

This clonotype was seen repeatedly, ten times or more. This sequence may be a read error, since a much larger clone differs from it by one base. The chain recombines TRBV5-1 with TRBJ2-7; 7 positions match TRBD1. V lost 3 bases, J lost 1 base, and 1 base stayed unmatched. Germline V gene lookup returns CDR1 SGHRS and CDR2 YFSETQ. The CDR3 is 13 residues long. The CDR3 nucleotides read TGCGCCAGCAGCTGGGACAGTTCCTACGAGCAGTACTTC. Protein product: CASSWDSSYEQYF.

This clonotype was seen at least ten times. This chain uses TRBV12-3 or TRBV12-4 with TRBJ2-7, with a weak D call TRBD1 (5 bases). V dropped 6 bases and J dropped 3 bases, with 12 bases sitting between them. The CDR3 consists of 13 residues. The CDR3 is CASSPLDSYEQYF. In DNA, the CDR3 is TGTGCCAGCAGCCCGCTCGACAGCTACGAGCAGTACTTC.

The chain uses TRBV5-1 and TRBJ2-2; perhaps TRBD2 as D (7 bases). Germline V gene lookup returns CDR1 SGHRS and CDR2 YFSETQ. This CDR3 spans 17 amino acids. Deletions cut 2 bases from V and 1 base from J, with 15 bases between. Here the CDR3 DNA reads TGCGCCAGCAGCTTTTTGTCGGGGGGCCTGAACACCGGGGAGCTGTTTTTT. Translation gives CASSFLSGGLNTGELFF.

This chain connects TRBV6-1 to TRBJ2-7; TRBD1 matches at 7 bases. Per the germline V gene, CDR1 is MNHNS and CDR2 is SASEGT. CDR3 length equals 14 residues. J was trimmed by 2 bases and V by 3 bases; bases with no gene match: 4. This chain's CDR3 is CASSDDREPYEQYF. The DNA for the CDR3 is TGTGCCAGCAGTGATGACAGGGAACCCTACGAGCAGTACTTC.

This chain links TRBV5-5 with TRBJ1-1, with TRBD1 as a possible D gene (5 bases). The CDR3 is 13 amino acids. Deletions cut 4 bases from V and 5 bases from J, with 12 bases between. Germline assignment: CDR1 SGHKS and CDR2 YYEKEE (reference sequence). The CDR3 DNA is TGTGCCAGCAGCGGGGGGACCGAGACTGAAGCTTTCTTT. This translates into CASSGGTETEAFF.

The rearrangement links TRBV9 to TRBJ2-3; 9 nucleotides agree with TRBD1. The CDR3 is 14 residues long. Trimming at V came to 2 bases and at J to 5 bases, leaving 3 bases not matched to a gene. Per the germline V gene, CDR1 is SGDLS and CDR2 is YYNGEE. CDR3 DNA sequence: TGTGCCAGCAGCGTGTGGACAGGGGTAGATACGCAGTATTTT. As protein: CASSVWTGVDTQYF.

This clonotype has just a few counts. The rearrangement links TRBV21-1 to TRBJ2-5; the table's D call, TRBD2, was not checked against the DNA. TRBV21-1 represents a pseudogene. The CDR3 length is 13 residues. The CDR3 bases are TGTGCCAGCGAGTTTCAGCGGGGAGAGGCCCAGTACTTC. Amino acid sequence: CASEFQRGEAQYF.

V is TRBV19 and J is TRBJ2-2, with 7 bases that match TRBD2. V shed 6 bases, J shed 7 bases, and the junction held 11 bases outside the gene matches. The CDR3 sequence is 15 residues long. Germline assignment: CDR1 LNHDA and CDR2 SQIVND (reference sequence). The CDR3 is CASRGWLAESGELFF. CDR3 in DNA: TGTGCCAGTAGGGGTTGGCTAGCGGAAAGCGGGGAGCTGTTTTTT.

The gene calls are TRBV7-9 and TRBJ2-1; a weak D match, TRBD2 (5 bases). V shed 3 bases and J shed 8 bases, with 8 bases lying between them. The germline gives CDR1 SEHNR, CDR2 FQNEAQ (reference sequence). The CDR3 is 12 amino acids. The DNA for the CDR3 is TGTGCCAGCAGCTTTGAGGGCGATGAGCAGTTCTTC. It codes for CASSFEGDEQFF.

This clonotype has at least ten counts. This sequence joins TRBV12-3 or TRBV12-4 and TRBJ2-1; TRBD2 agrees at 7 bases. This CDR3 has 16 amino acids. V dropped 5 bases and J dropped 0; count of bases not matched to a gene: 7. The CDR3 region has the DNA TGTGCCAGCAGTGATCCGGGACTAACCTCCTACAATGAGCAGTTCTTC. This gives the protein CASSDPGLTSYNEQFF.

This clonotype was recorded a few times. This chain connects TRBV20-1 to TRBJ2-2, with TRBD2 identical over 9 bases. The junction had 7 bases not matched to a gene; V was cut back by 6 bases and J by 5 bases. The CDR3 sequence is 14 residues long. Germline CDR1 and CDR2: DFQATT and SNEGSKA (reference sequence). CDR3: CSAPGGGATGELFF. The CDR3 DNA is TGCAGTGCGCCAGGCGGGGGGGCAACCGGGGAGCTGTTTTTT.

This clonotype was observed a handful of times. The chain links TRBV29-1 to TRBJ2-3, with 8 bases matching TRBD1. Germline trimming cut 6 bases from V and 6 bases from J; bases unmatched to any gene: 11. The CDR3 has 14 residues. Germline V gene data show CDR1 as SQVTM and CDR2 as ANQGSEA. The CDR3 DNA is TGCAGCGTAGCGACAGGGGTGGGGGCGGATACGCAGTATTTT. It specifies CSVATGVGADTQYF.